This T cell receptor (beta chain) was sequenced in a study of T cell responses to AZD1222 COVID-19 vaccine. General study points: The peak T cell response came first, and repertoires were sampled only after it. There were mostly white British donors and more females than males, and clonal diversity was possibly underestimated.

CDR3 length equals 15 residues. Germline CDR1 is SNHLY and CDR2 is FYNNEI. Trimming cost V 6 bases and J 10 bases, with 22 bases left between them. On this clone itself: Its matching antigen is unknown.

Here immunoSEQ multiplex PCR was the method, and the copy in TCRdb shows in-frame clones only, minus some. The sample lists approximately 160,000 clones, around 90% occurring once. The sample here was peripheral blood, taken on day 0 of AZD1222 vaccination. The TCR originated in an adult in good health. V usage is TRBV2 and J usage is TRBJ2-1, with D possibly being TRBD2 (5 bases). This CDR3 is CASSEGVEASREQFF. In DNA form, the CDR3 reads TGTGCCAGCAGCGAGGGCGTGGAGGCCAGCAGAGAGCAGTTCTTC.